This T cell receptor (beta chain) was recorded in a study of blood T cell repertoires in COVID-19. Study in general: Cohort 3 recovered donors had two negative PCRs, clearance, or symptom resolution. Specimens from acute and convalescent COVID-19 originated in the United States, Italy and Spain. PBMCs, B-cell-depleted T cells, or T cells provided the cDNA or gDNA that made up the material.

The CDR3 length is 17 residues. Germline values: CDR1 SGHRS, CDR2 YFSETQ. The germline V and J ends were trimmed by 0 bases and 3 bases, with 15 bases remaining between them. Per the original methods: How many nucleated cells were present was estimated from reference gene primer amplification. Only in-frame clones appear in the TCRdb table, and some are missing; sequencing was by immunoSEQ multiplex PCR. V, J and clone size reflect that table, while D and trimming were determined from the DNA. The sample lists over 110,000 clones, nearly 85% occurring once. The material sequenced was PBMCs or T cells enriched from blood (not recorded which). The chain is built from TRBV5-1 and TRBJ2-2, with D maybe TRBD2 (5 bases). This clonotype originated in a man in his forties or fifties in a cohort exposed to, infected with or recovered from COVID-19 (not recorded which). The chain's CDR3 is CASSLAPGLSDTGELFF. CDR3 sequence (DNA): TGCGCCAGCAGCTTGGCACCGGGATTGTCGGACACCGGGGAGCTGTTTTTT.